The TCR beta chain described here comes from a study of CD8 T cells in ankylosing spondylitis. Germline CDR1 is SQVTM and CDR2 is ANQGSEA. The CDR3 runs to 12 residues. Germline trimming cut 7 bases from V and 4 bases from J; bases unmatched to any gene: 1. By quantitative 5'-RACE with molecular barcodes, the TCR beta libraries were made. TCRdb used MiXCR to reprocess the 5' RACE reads, holding one entry per CDR3 protein. The sample consists of some 800,000 distinct CDR3 sequences, approximately 12% of them appearing once. Study outcomes and limitations: Earlier studies detected some motif variants in reactive arthritis synovial fluid and blood. Blood from ankylosing spondylitis patients appeared to carry a characteristic roughly eight-variant TCR beta motif. Researchers reportedly found disease-linked clones significantly enriched in matched ankylosing spondylitis synovial fluid.

This clonotype was observed at least ten times. What it binds is not known. The receptor comes from a male donor with ankylosing spondylitis. This chain joins TRBV29-1 and TRBJ2-3; 11 bases match TRBD2. Material: blood, either unsorted or a sorted T cell fraction (not recorded which). The CDR3 protein is CSASGGPDTQYF. The DNA of the CDR3 is TGCAGCGCTAGCGGGGGGCCAGATACGCAGTATTTT.